These 27 T cell receptor beta chains share one sample of origin, sequenced in a study of T cells of healthy individuals. TCRdb passed the 5' RACE reads through MiXCR, listing each CDR3 protein once. This sample has 60,000 to 80,000 distinct CDR3 sequences, with around 15% found just once. The receptors originated from a human donor in good health.

This clonotype showed up many times. This chain uses TRBV5-1 with TRBJ2-3; the D is unclear. The V end lost 0 bases, the J end lost 4 bases, and 9 bases lay between the germline ends. This CDR3 region has 14 residues. Germline CDR1 is SGHRS and CDR2 is YFSETQ. The CDR3 DNA sequence: TGCGCCAGCAGCTTGGCTACAGTTCCAGATACGCAGTATTTT. Translating it yields CASSLATVPDTQYF.

This rearrangement joins TRBV19 to TRBJ2-1; D possibly matches TRBD1 or TRBD2 (5 bases each). V shed 3 bases and J shed 9 bases, with 18 bases lying between them. The germline V gene has CDR1 LNHDA and CDR2 SQIVND (reference sequence). The CDR3 sequence is 15 residues long. CDR3 loop: CASSIDGASRGEQFF. The CDR3 bases are TGTGCCAGTAGTATCGACGGGGCCTCTAGGGGTGAGCAGTTCTTC. Based on the CDR3 plus reference TRBV19 and TRBJ2-1, the full variable domain is DGGITQSPKYLFRKEGQNVTLSCEQNLNHDAMYWYRQDPGQGLRLIYYSQIVNDFQKGDIAEGYSVSREKKESFPLTVTSAQKNPTAFYLCASSIDGASRGEQFFGPGTRLTVL.

This clonotype appeared a few times. The rearrangement joins TRBV7-9 to TRBJ2-1; D might be TRBD1 (6 bases). The CDR3 totals 18 residues. Germline V CDR1 and CDR2: SEHNR, FQNEAQ (reference sequence). Deletions cut 5 bases from V and 7 bases from J, with 27 bases between. CDR3 sequence (DNA): TGTGCCAGCAGCCCAGGCGGTTGGGGGCAGGTTGACGAGAATGAGCAGTTCTTC. Translation gives CASSPGGWGQVDENEQFF.

V usage is TRBV7-9 and J usage is TRBJ2-2, with 8 bases identical to TRBD1. Trimming removed 4 bases from V and 8 bases from J; junction bases left unmatched: 3. The germline gives CDR1 SEHNR, CDR2 FQNEAQ (reference sequence). The CDR3 is made up of 13 amino acids. CDR3 nucleotide sequence: TGTGCCAGCAGCTCAGGGGGCCAAGGGGAGCTGTTTTTT. Translated, it gives CASSSGGQGELFF.

This clonotype was found many times. This chain connects TRBV2 to TRBJ1-5; D remains unclear. The germline V gene has CDR1 SNHLY and CDR2 FYNNEI. V was trimmed by 4 bases and J by 4 bases, leaving 2 bases between them. The CDR3 runs 11 residues. DNA for the CDR3: TGTGCCAGCAGTGCAAATCAGCCCCAGCATTTT. Translation: CASSANQPQHF.

This clonotype has just a few counts. This chain uses TRBV7-2 with TRBJ2-1; possible D gene TRBD1, 5 bases. The germline V and J ends were trimmed by 0 bases and 5 bases, with 5 bases remaining between them. This CDR3 comprises 13 residues. Germline V gene data show CDR1 as SGHTA and CDR2 as FQGNSA. This CDR3 is CASSLAGHNEQFF. The CDR3 nucleotides are TGTGCCAGCAGCTTAGCGGGGCACAATGAGCAGTTCTTC.

This clonotype came up many times. V and J are TRBV5-5 and TRBJ1-6; no clear D gene. Germline lookup yields CDR1 SGHKS and CDR2 YYEKEE (reference sequence). This CDR3 has 15 amino acids. Between the trimmed V and J ends, which lost 3 bases and 9 bases, there was a span of 16 bases. The CDR3 loop reads CASSSNDRAGSPLHF. The CDR3 DNA reads TGTGCCAGCAGCTCAAATGACCGGGCTGGTTCACCCCTCCACTTT.

The CDR3 protein is CSVAGTENQPQHF. The CDR3 DNA reads as TGCAGTGTCGCCGGGACTGAGAATCAGCCCCAGCATTTT. The V gene is TRBV20-1, the J gene TRBJ1-5; TRBD1 might be the D (5 bases). V dropped 7 bases and J dropped 4 bases, with 14 bases sitting between them. The germline V gene has CDR1 DFQATT and CDR2 SNEGSKA (reference sequence). The CDR3 is 13 amino acids.

The chain recombines TRBV7-9 with TRBJ2-6; D perhaps matches TRBD1 (5 bases). Germline V gene data show CDR1 as SEHNR and CDR2 as FQNEAQ (reference sequence). The CDR3 totals 16 residues. Trimming cost V 6 bases and J 2 bases, with 14 bases left between them. The CDR3 sequence: CASRLSREPGANVLTF. The DNA of the CDR3 is TGTGCCAGCAGACTTAGCAGGGAACCTGGGGCCAACGTCCTGACTTTC.

The chain links TRBV6-5 to TRBJ1-1; possible D gene TRBD1, 5 bases. This CDR3 is 14 amino acids long. Germline V CDR1 and CDR2: MNHEY, SVGAGI. Trimming removed 2 bases at V and 5 bases at J, with 12 bases between. The CDR3 region has the DNA TGTGCCAGCAGTTACCCAGGGCTCAGGACTGAAGCTTTCTTT. This encodes CASSYPGLRTEAFF.

The V and J genes are TRBV18 and TRBJ2-3, with D unclear. This CDR3 is built from 17 residues. Germline lookup yields CDR1 KGHSH and CDR2 LQKENI. Trimming took 1 base from V and 0 from J, leaving 14 bases between them. CDR3 loop: CASSPQEFPRSTDTQYF. Here the CDR3 DNA reads TGTGCCAGCTCACCACAAGAGTTTCCGCGGAGCACAGATACGCAGTATTTT.

This clonotype was recorded a few times. This rearrangement joins TRBV20-1 to TRBJ2-5; 7 bases match TRBD2. The CDR3 extends over 12 amino acids. J gave up 5 bases and V 3 bases, and 3 bases lay outside the gene matches. Looked up from germline, CDR1 is DFQATT and CDR2 is SNEGSKA (reference sequence). The CDR3 sequence is CSASGLVETQYF. The CDR3 DNA sequence: TGCAGTGCTAGTGGACTAGTGGAGACCCAGTACTTC.

This clonotype has at least ten counts. The gene calls are TRBV6-1 and TRBJ1-2; TRBD1 aligns across 7 bases. This CDR3 contains 13 residues. Trimming removed 8 bases from V and 3 bases from J; junction bases left unmatched: 6. From germline, CDR1 is MNHNS and CDR2 SASEGT. The DNA of the CDR3 is TGTGCCAGCCGGTATGGACAGGACTATGGCTACACCTTC. As protein: CASRYGQDYGYTF.

The chain employs TRBV5-1 and TRBJ1-1, with a tentative D call TRBD1 (6 bases). The V end was cut by 0 bases, the J end by 3 bases, with 21 bases between. Germline V gives CDR1 SGHRS, CDR2 YFSETQ. The CDR3 sequence is 18 residues long. For the CDR3, the DNA is TGCGCCAGCAGCTTGGCAAGATACGCGGGGGGCCTGGACACTGAAGCTTTCTTT. The encoded protein is CASSLARYAGGLDTEAFF.

This clonotype has at least ten counts. This chain connects TRBV7-2 to TRBJ2-1; D is unclear. This CDR3 has 15 amino acids. Per the germline V gene, CDR1 is SGHTA and CDR2 is FQGNSA. V was clipped by 4 bases and J by 4 bases, with 14 bases between them. The CDR3 coding sequence is TGTGCCAGCAGCTCCGGACCAATAAATTACAATGAGCAGTTCTTC. Protein sequence: CASSSGPINYNEQFF.

This clonotype was seen more than once but under ten times. The V gene is TRBV27, the J gene TRBJ2-1, with 10 bases matching TRBD1. V was pared by 6 bases and J by 8 bases, with 7 bases of the junction left unmatched. Looked up from germline, CDR1 is MNHEY and CDR2 is SMNVEV (reference sequence). This CDR3 has 14 amino acids. The CDR3 bases are TGTGCCAGCAGCCGGGACAGGGGAAGAGATGAGCAGTTCTTC. Protein: CASSRDRGRDEQFF.

There are many counts of this clonotype. The chain recombines TRBV5-1 with TRBJ2-1, with D perhaps matching TRBD1 (6 bases). Germline V CDR1 and CDR2: SGHRS, YFSETQ. Trimming cost V 4 bases and J 2 bases, with 10 bases left between them. The CDR3 totals 14 residues. CDR3 region: CASSAAGAYNEQFF. Written as DNA, the CDR3 is TGCGCCAGCAGCGCAGCAGGGGCCTACAATGAGCAGTTCTTC.

Regarding this clonotype: Given a much more abundant clone one base away, this may be a read error. The V and J genes are TRBV3-1 and TRBJ2-3; a weak D match, TRBD1 (5 bases). This CDR3 is built from 14 residues. Per germline, CDR1 LGHDT and CDR2 YNNKEL (reference sequence). The CDR3 DNA follows: TGTGCCAGCAGCCAACTTACAGGCACAGATACGCGGTATTTT. It specifies CASSQLTGTDTRYF.

In its sample, this clonotype was seen a few times. This chain uses TRBV27 with TRBJ1-5, with D uncertain. V was cut by 0 bases and J by 3 bases, with 12 bases left in between. This CDR3 contains 16 residues. The germline gives CDR1 MNHEY, CDR2 SMNVEV (reference sequence). CDR3 bases: TGTGCCAGCAGTTTATCCGTGTACATGCTCAATCAGCCCCAGCATTTT. It encodes CASSLSVYMLNQPQHF.

This clonotype was detected only a few times. This rearrangement joins TRBV7-9 to TRBJ2-3; no clear D gene. This CDR3 comprises 13 residues. V was clipped by 2 bases and J by 3 bases, with 6 bases between them. Per germline, CDR1 SEHNR and CDR2 FQNEAQ (reference sequence). The CDR3 protein is CASSLRLTDTQYF. CDR3 DNA: TGTGCCAGCAGCTTACGTCTGACAGATACGCAGTATTTT. Combining the CDR3 with reference TRBV7-9 and TRBJ2-3 gives the whole variable domain DTGVSQNPRHKITKRGQNVTFRCDPISEHNRLYWYRQTLGQGPEFLTYFQNEAQLEKSRLLSDRFSAERPKGSFSTLEIQRTEQGDSAMYLCASSLRLTDTQYFGPGTRLTVL.

This clonotype showed up just a few times. The rearrangement links TRBV2 to TRBJ2-7, with D perhaps TRBD2 (6 bases). This CDR3 comprises 14 residues. V gave up 0 bases and J gave up 6 bases, with 12 bases separating them. Germline CDR1 reads SNHLY; CDR2 reads FYNNEI. CDR3 protein: CASSEALRGTEQYF. The CDR3 coding sequence is TGTGCCAGCAGTGAAGCGCTTCGGGGGACCGAGCAGTACTTC.

This clonotype came up a few times. The chain couples TRBV21-1 to TRBJ2-1; TRBD2 is the table's D call, not checked against the DNA. TRBV21-1 is deemed a pseudogene. The CDR3 totals 16 residues. CDR3 DNA: TGTGCCAGCAGCGCTCGGACTAGTTCCATCCACAATGAGCAGTTCTTC. Translation gives CASSARTSSIHNEQFF.

V is TRBV12-3 or TRBV12-4 and J is TRBJ2-3, with a weak D call TRBD2 (6 bases). V lost 3 bases and J lost 4, with 20 bases in between. The CDR3 spans 17 residues. The CDR3 reads CASSFGQGGARADTQYF. Here the CDR3 DNA reads TGTGCCAGCAGTTTTGGCCAGGGAGGAGCCCGTGCAGATACGCAGTATTTT.

In this sample, this clonotype turned up many times. The rearrangement uses TRBV6-2 or TRBV6-3 and TRBJ1-2, with a possible D match to TRBD1 (5 bases). The ends were cut back, 6 bases at V and 4 bases at J, with 9 bases in the middle. The CDR3 length is 12 residues. The germline CDR1 and CDR2 sequences are MNHEY and SVGEGT. The DNA of the CDR3 is TGTGCCAGCAGAACCGGGGCCTATGGCTACACCTTC. It yields the protein CASRTGAYGYTF.

In this sample, this clonotype turned up many times. V usage is TRBV6-1 and J usage is TRBJ1-1, with D possibly TRBD1 on 5 matching bases. CDR3 length: 14 amino acids. Trimming removed 6 bases from V and 2 bases from J, with 13 bases in between. The germline CDR1 and CDR2 sequences are MNHNS and SASEGT. This CDR3 reads CASSLGTVNTEAFF. The CDR3 nucleotides are TGTGCCAGCAGCTTGGGGACGGTAAACACTGAAGCTTTCTTT.

At least ten counts were recorded for this clonotype. The chain recombines TRBV2 with TRBJ1-5; D might be TRBD1 (5 bases). Trimming stripped 5 bases from V and 2 bases from J, with 10 bases between. This CDR3 region has 14 residues. The germline V gene encodes CDR1 SNHLY and CDR2 FYNNEI. In DNA form, the CDR3 reads TGTGCCAGCAGTTACCAGGGAGGCAATCAGCCCCAGCATTTT. Translating gives CASSYQGGNQPQHF.

The rearrangement links TRBV6-5 to TRBJ2-7; a weak D match, TRBD2 (6 bases). Per germline, CDR1 MNHEY and CDR2 SVGAGI. The CDR3 runs to 13 residues. The V end lost 8 bases, the J end lost 7 bases, and 18 bases lay between the germline ends. CDR3 sequence (DNA): TGTGCCAGCCGGGAGCAGGGTAATCTGGAGCAGTACTTC. Protein product: CASREQGNLEQYF.